This T cell receptor (beta chain) was observed in a study of cytomegalovirus exposure and HLA in healthy donors. Findings of the study overall: The study assumed roughly uniform donor sequencing depth for presence/absence analyses. Highly shared variants forming one cluster were likely a sequencing artifact. Reported performance of the classifier showed diagnosis of cytomegalovirus status with high specificity and sensitivity. In a later analysis, TCR beta V- and J-gene trimming showed a link to a missense DCLRE1C variant.

PCR was performed using 60 Vbeta and 13 Jbeta primers. Repertoires were generated with immunoSEQ multiplex PCR, while TCRdb's copy carries only in-frame clones and drops some. The table records 150,000 to 200,000 clones, 71% of them present only once. Points on this clone: The antigen is unknown.

This CDR3 region has 15 residues. V was trimmed by 4 bases and J by 2 bases, leaving 12 bases between them. CDR1 and CDR2 from the germline V gene are SGHRS and YFSETQ. Sequencing was performed on PBMCs. The chain combines TRBV5-1 with TRBJ2-2; a possible D gene is TRBD1 (7 bases). The clonotype was recovered from a girl aged 5-17 years in good health and CMV-seronegative. The CDR3, as DNA: TGCGCCAGCAGCGGGGGGACAGCTAACACCGGGGAGCTGTTTTTT. This encodes CASSGGTANTGELFF. The full variable domain, with the rest looked up from reference TRBV5-1 and TRBJ2-2, is KAGVTQTPRYLIKTRGQQVTLSCSPISGHRSVSWYQQTPGQGLQFLFEYFSETQRNKGNFPGRFSGRQFSNSRSEMNVSTLELGDSALYLCASSGGTANTGELFFGEGSRLTVL.